This is a list of T cell receptor beta chains from one sample in a study of blood T cell repertoires in COVID-19. Clones were read by immunoSEQ multiplex PCR, and TCRdb kept only the in-frame ones, dropping some. The sample lists fewer than 300,000 clones, approximately 85% occurring once. The sequencing sample was made of PBMCs or T cells enriched from blood (not recorded which). The receptors were gathered from a woman in her twenties or thirties who had recovered from COVID-19. CDR3s include the opening cysteine and the closing phenylalanine or tryptophan. The order of the fields is V gene, J gene, CDR3 protein.

TRBV2	TRBJ2-7	CASSRGDRATYEQYF
TRBV29-1	TRBJ2-5	CSVVTGTSPETQYF
TRBV13	TRBJ2-2	CASSLFPSGNTGELFF
TRBV10-1	TRBJ1-3	CASSEDPGRNTIYF
TRBV24-1	TRBJ2-3	CATRQGVRDTQYF
TRBV7-2	TRBJ2-7	CASSSTIAYEQYF
TRBV3-1/TRBV3-2	TRBJ2-1	CASSLRGNEQFF
TRBV27	TRBJ1-2	CASSLGSGTVYGYTF
TRBV7-8	TRBJ1-2	CASSIYRDRHGYTF
TRBV27	TRBJ1-1	CASSSPYGGLGTEAFF
TRBV19	TRBJ2-7	CASSVRDTAYEQYF
TRBV2	TRBJ1-5	CASSEAGGAEPQHF
TRBV6-5	TRBJ2-7	CASSYSGLADLQQYF
TRBV18	TRBJ2-7	CASSPPSGTRGYEQYF
TRBV30	TRBJ1-3	CAWSPTGERNTIYF